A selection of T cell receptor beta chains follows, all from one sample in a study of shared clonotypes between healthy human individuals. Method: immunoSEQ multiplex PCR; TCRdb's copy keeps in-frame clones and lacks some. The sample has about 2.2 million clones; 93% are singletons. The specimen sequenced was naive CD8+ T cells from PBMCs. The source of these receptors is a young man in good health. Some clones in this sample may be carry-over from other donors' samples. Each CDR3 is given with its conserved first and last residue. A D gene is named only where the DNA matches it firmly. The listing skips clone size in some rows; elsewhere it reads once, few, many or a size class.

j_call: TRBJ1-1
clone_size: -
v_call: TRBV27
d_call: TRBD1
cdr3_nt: TGTGCCAGCAGTTTATATGCAGGGGGTAACACTGAAGCTTTCTTT
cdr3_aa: CASSLYAGGNTEAFF

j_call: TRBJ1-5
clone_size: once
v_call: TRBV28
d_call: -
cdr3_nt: TGTGCCAGCAGTCCTATCGGGGGTTACTATCAGCCCCAGCATTTT
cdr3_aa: CASSPIGGYYQPQHF

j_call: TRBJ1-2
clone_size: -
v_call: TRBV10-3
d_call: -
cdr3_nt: TGTGCCATCAGTGAGGTTGGGGGGGTCTATGGCTACACCTTC
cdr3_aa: CAISEVGGVYGYTF

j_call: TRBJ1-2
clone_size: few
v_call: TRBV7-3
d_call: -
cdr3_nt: TGTGCCAGCAGCCCCGGGGAGGGAAGTGGCTACACCTTC
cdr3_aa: CASSPGEGSGYTF

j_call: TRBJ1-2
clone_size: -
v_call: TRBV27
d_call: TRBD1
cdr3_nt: TGTGCCAGCAGTTTCCTACAGGGGGCCGGCTACACCTTC
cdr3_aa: CASSFLQGAGYTF

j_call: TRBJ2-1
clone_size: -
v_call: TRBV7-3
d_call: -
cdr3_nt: TGTGCCAGCAGCTTAAGTCCGGGTTCCTACAATGAGCAGTTCTTC
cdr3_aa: CASSLSPGSYNEQFF

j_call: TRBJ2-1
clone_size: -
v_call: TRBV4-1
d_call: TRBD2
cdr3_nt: TGCGCCAGCAGCCAAGACCAATTACAATCGGGACTAGCGGTATACAATGAGCAGTTCTTC
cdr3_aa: CASSQDQLQSGLAVYNEQFF

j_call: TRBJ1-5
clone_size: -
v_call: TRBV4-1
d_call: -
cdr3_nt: TGCGCCAGCAGCCGCTCCCCAAATAGCAATCAGCCCCAGCATTTT
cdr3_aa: CASSRSPNSNQPQHF

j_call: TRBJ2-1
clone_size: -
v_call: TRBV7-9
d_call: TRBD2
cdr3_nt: TGTGCCAGCAGCTCCCGTAACCGGGAGGGGTACAATGAGCAGTTCTTC
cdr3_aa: CASSSRNREGYNEQFF

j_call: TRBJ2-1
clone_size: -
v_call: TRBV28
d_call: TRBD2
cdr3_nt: TGTGCCAGCAGCCTAGCGGGAGGGAATGAGCAGTTCTTC
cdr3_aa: CASSLAGGNEQFF

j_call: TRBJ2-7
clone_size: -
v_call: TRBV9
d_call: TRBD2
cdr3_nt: TGTGCCAGCAGCGGGAAGCGGGAGGGCCACGACGAGCAGTACTTC
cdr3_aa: CASSGKREGHDEQYF

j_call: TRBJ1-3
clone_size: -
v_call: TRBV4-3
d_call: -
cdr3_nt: TGCGCCAGCAGCCAAGATGGAGGGAGCTCTGGAAACACCATATATTTT
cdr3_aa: CASSQDGGSSGNTIYF

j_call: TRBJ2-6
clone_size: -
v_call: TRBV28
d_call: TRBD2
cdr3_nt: TGTGCCAGCAGTTACAGGACTAGCGGGGCAAGCTCTGGGGCCAACGTCCTGACTTTC
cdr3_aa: CASSYRTSGASSGANVLTF

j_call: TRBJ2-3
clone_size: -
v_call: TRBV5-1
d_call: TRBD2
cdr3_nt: TGCGCCAGCAGCTTGGTAGGAGAGCGGGGGACAGATACGCAGTATTTT
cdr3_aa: CASSLVGERGTDTQYF